The 10 T cell receptor beta chains in this list originate from one sample, sequenced in a study of blood T cell repertoires in COVID-19. The method was immunoSEQ multiplex PCR; TCRdb's version includes in-frame clones alone and lacks a portion of them. The repertoire holds about 260,000 clones, with around nine tenths as singletons. The sequencing input was peripheral blood. The source is a man aged 35-49 years with active or convalescent COVID-19.

The chain links TRBV7-2 to TRBJ1-5; TRBD1 matches 7 bases. Germline V gives CDR1 SGHTA, CDR2 FQGNSA. Losses at the gene ends were 0 bases for V and 6 bases for J; bases not matched to a gene: 5. The CDR3 has 15 residues. This CDR3 is CASSLAQGEGQPQHF. The CDR3 bases are TGTGCCAGCAGCTTAGCGCAGGGGGAAGGTCAGCCCCAGCATTTT.

The chain recombines TRBV11-3 with TRBJ1-6; no clear D gene. Trimming took 5 bases from V and 7 from J, leaving 15 bases between them. The CDR3 is 15 amino acids. Germline loops: CDR1 SGHNT, CDR2 YENEEA. The chain's CDR3 is CASSPNPGQNSPLHF. Written as DNA, the CDR3 is TGTGCCAGCAGCCCAAACCCGGGTCAGAATTCACCCCTCCACTTT.

CDR3 protein: CASIVRDQVADTQYF. CDR3 bases: TGTGCCAGCATAGTACGTGACCAGGTTGCAGATACGCAGTATTTT. The J gene is TRBJ2-3, the V gene TRBV6-5; unclear D gene. Germline V CDR1 and CDR2: MNHEY, SVGAGI. The CDR3 runs 15 residues. The ends were cut back, 7 bases at V and 4 bases at J, with 18 bases in the middle.

J is TRBJ2-7 and V is TRBV5-5; TRBD2 aligns across 12 bases. This CDR3 region has 14 residues. Germline CDR1 SGHKS, CDR2 YYEKEE (reference sequence). The trim removed 4 bases at V and 6 bases at J, leaving 5 bases unmatched. The CDR3, as DNA: TGTGCCAGCAGCCACACTAGCGGGAGGCTCGAGCAGTACTTC. Protein sequence: CASSHTSGRLEQYF.

The J gene is TRBJ2-4, the V gene TRBV5-1; weak D call: TRBD1 (5 bases). Between the trimmed V and J ends, which lost 2 bases and 2 bases, there was a span of 11 bases. The CDR3 loop spans 15 amino acids. Germline V CDR1 and CDR2: SGHRS, YFSETQ. CDR3 DNA: TGCGCCAGCAGCTTTGACAGTTACTCCAAAAACATTCAGTACTTC. As protein: CASSFDSYSKNIQYF.

V gene TRBV7-6 combines with J gene TRBJ1-5; D gene unclear. V dropped 4 bases and J dropped 2 bases, with 15 bases sitting between them. This CDR3 spans 16 amino acids. Germline CDR1 reads SGHVS; CDR2 reads FNYEAQ. CDR3 amino acids: CASSSEPGKGNQPQHF. The CDR3 coding sequence is TGTGCCAGCAGCTCTGAGCCGGGTAAAGGCAATCAGCCCCAGCATTTT.

This rearrangement joins TRBV30 to TRBJ2-7; 7 bases map to TRBD1. The CDR3 runs 12 residues. In germline, CDR1 is GTSNPN, CDR2 SVGIG (reference sequence). V trimming: 5 bases; J trimming: 3 bases; junction bases outside the gene matches: 4. CDR3 sequence: CAWAQGLYEQYF. In DNA form, the CDR3 reads TGTGCCTGGGCACAGGGGCTCTACGAGCAGTACTTC.

The chain is built from TRBV7-9 and TRBJ2-7; D gene ambiguous. Trimming took 2 bases from V and 2 from J, leaving 4 bases between them. The CDR3 totals 12 residues. CDR1 and CDR2 (germline): SEHNR, FQNEAQ (reference sequence). CDR3 sequence (DNA): TGTGCCAGCAGCTTACAAACCTACGAGCAGTACTTC. It is translated as CASSLQTYEQYF.

Only one count was recorded for this clone. This chain links TRBV6-1 with TRBJ2-1; TRBD2 is a possible D gene (6 bases). The CDR3 extends over 15 amino acids. Germline V gene lookup returns CDR1 MNHNS and CDR2 SASEGT. The V end lost 2 bases, the J end lost 5 bases, and 13 bases lay between the germline ends. The CDR3 DNA follows: TGTGCCAGCAGTGAACGACTAGGTGGGAACAATGAGCAGTTCTTC. Protein: CASSERLGGNNEQFF.

This clone was counted a single time. The rearrangement joins TRBV24-1 to TRBJ2-2; D might be TRBD2 (7 bases). Trimming removed 5 bases at V and 4 bases at J, with 13 bases between. Germline assignment: CDR1 KGHDR and CDR2 SFDVKD. The CDR3 consists of 15 residues. The CDR3 sequence: CATSAGGPGTGELFF. The CDR3 DNA is TGTGCCACCAGTGCCGGGGGGCCTGGCACCGGGGAGCTGTTTTTT.